The 17 T cell receptor beta chains in this list originate from one sample, sequenced in a study of cytomegalovirus exposure and HLA in healthy donors. 60 Vbeta and 13 Jbeta primers were used in PCR. This table comes from immunoSEQ multiplex PCR, and its TCRdb copy is limited to in-frame clones, with some not included. The sample has under 150,000 clones, roughly 77% seen once. Input material: PBMCs. These receptors originate from a woman aged 40 to 55 in good health and CMV-seropositive.

This chain connects TRBV6-6 to TRBJ2-5; weak D call: TRBD2 (6 bases). The CDR3 totals 15 residues. V dropped 7 bases and J dropped 5 bases, with 20 bases sitting between them. The V gene's germline CDR1 is MNHNY and CDR2 SVGAGI (reference sequence). This chain's CDR3 is CASTLGGSITETQYF. CDR3 nucleotides: TGTGCCAGCACCCTCGGGGGATCAATAACGGAGACCCAGTACTTC.

The V gene is TRBV28, the J gene TRBJ1-5; D gene unclear. Looked up from germline, CDR1 is MDHEN and CDR2 is SYDVKM. The CDR3 has 15 amino acids. V shed 4 bases and J shed 0 bases, with 10 bases lying between them. CDR3 amino acids: CASSSPTFSNQPQHF. The CDR3 nucleotides are TGTGCCAGCAGTTCCCCAACATTTAGCAATCAGCCCCAGCATTTT.

The rearrangement links TRBV28 to TRBJ2-1; D gene uncertain. CDR3 size: 12 residues. Trimming removed 9 bases at V and 0 bases at J, with 6 bases between. In germline, CDR1 is MDHEN, CDR2 SYDVKM. CDR3 residues: CASDSSYNEQFF. CDR3 nucleotides: TGTGCCAGTGATAGCTCCTACAATGAGCAGTTCTTC.

The chain carries TRBV7-2 and TRBJ1-4; perhaps TRBD1 as D (6 bases). The length of the CDR3 is 15 residues. V shed 4 bases and J shed 0 bases, with 9 bases lying between them. The germline V gene has CDR1 SGHTA and CDR2 FQGNSA. In nucleotides, the CDR3 is TGTGCCAGCAGCTGGACAGAAACAACTAATGAAAAACTGTTTTTT. This sequence encodes CASSWTETTNEKLFF.

This clone was found once. J is TRBJ2-7 and V is TRBV4-3; the D is unclear. CDR3 size: 17 residues. Germline V CDR1 and CDR2: LGHNA, YSLEER. Trimming removed 1 base from V and 4 bases from J, with 20 bases in between. CDR3 coding DNA: TGCGCCAGCAGCCAAGCAGCGCGAGCCATCTTAAGGTACGAGCAGTACTTC. It yields the protein CASSQAARAILRYEQYF.

The rearrangement links TRBV11-2 to TRBJ2-1, with D perhaps TRBD2 (6 bases). The CDR3 is made up of 15 amino acids. V gave up 5 bases and J gave up 4 bases, with 15 bases separating them. CDR1 is SGHAT, CDR2 FQNNGV, per germline. The chain's CDR3 is CASSETSLSYNEQFF. In DNA form, the CDR3 reads TGTGCCAGCAGCGAGACTAGTTTATCGTACAATGAGCAGTTCTTC.

The V call is TRBV5-1, the J call TRBJ1-1; 7 nucleotides agree with TRBD1. Germline CDR1 SGHRS, CDR2 YFSETQ. This CDR3 region has 15 residues. Trimming cost V 4 bases and J 3 bases; bases outside gene matches: 9. This CDR3 is CASSRADRDDTEAFF. CDR3 coding DNA: TGCGCCAGCAGCAGAGCAGACAGGGATGACACTGAAGCTTTCTTT.

The chain carries TRBV9 and TRBJ2-7; TRBD2 aligns across 11 bases. The germline gives CDR1 SGDLS, CDR2 YYNGEE. V was pared by 0 bases and J by 0 bases, with 8 bases of the junction left unmatched. The CDR3 contains 18 residues. CDR3 loop: CASSVEGGLADLSYEQYF. The CDR3 nucleotides read TGTGCCAGCAGCGTAGAGGGGGGACTAGCGGATCTCTCCTACGAGCAGTACTTC. Using reference TRBV9 and TRBJ2-7 for the parts outside the CDR3, the full variable domain is DSGVTQTPKHLITATGQRVTLRCSPRSGDLSVYWYQQSLDQGLQFLIQYYNGEERAKGNILERFSAQQFPDLHSELNLSSLELGDSALYFCASSVEGGLADLSYEQYFGPGTRLTVT.

This sequence joins TRBV4-2 and TRBJ2-5, with TRBD1 identical over 7 bases. This CDR3 has 15 amino acids. Germline V lookup: CDR1 LGHNA, CDR2 YNFKEQ. After removal of 1 base from V and 1 base from J, the junction contained 3 bases not matched to a gene. In DNA form, the CDR3 reads TGTGCCAGCAGCCAAGTGTGGACAGGCCAAGAGACCCAGTACTTC. Its protein product is CASSQVWTGQETQYF.

The chain couples TRBV7-6 to TRBJ2-2; 9 nucleotides agree with TRBD2. Germline-derived CDR1 and CDR2 are SGHVS and FNYEAQ. After removal of 3 bases from V and 5 bases from J, the junction contained 10 bases not matched to a gene. This CDR3 is 17 amino acids long. As DNA, the CDR3 is TGTGCCAGCAGCTTCGGGGTAGCGGGAGTCGGGACCGGGGAGCTGTTTTTT. Amino acid sequence: CASSFGVAGVGTGELFF.

V usage is TRBV27 and J usage is TRBJ1-2; 9 bases agree with TRBD1. Trimming at V came to 7 bases and at J to 0 bases, leaving 6 bases not matched to a gene. Germline CDR1 reads MNHEY; CDR2 reads SMNVEV (reference sequence). The CDR3 is made up of 15 amino acids. CDR3 DNA: TGTGCCAGCAAAAGGGACAGGGCCCCTAACTATGGCTACACCTTC. It is translated as CASKRDRAPNYGYTF.

This chain links TRBV12-5 with TRBJ1-1, with 9 bases lining up with TRBD1. Germline CDR1 and CDR2: LGHNT and FRNRAP. V trimming: 0 bases; J trimming: 0 bases; junction bases outside the gene matches: 14. This CDR3 is built from 20 residues. CDR3 in DNA: TGTGCTAGTGGTTTGGTAACAGGGACAGGGTCTTTTGGGATGAACACTGAAGCTTTCTTT. This sequence encodes CASGLVTGTGSFGMNTEAFF.

This clone was observed a handful of times. The genes are TRBV15 and TRBJ1-3; unclear D gene. This CDR3 is 14 amino acids long. V lost 0 bases and J lost 4, with 7 bases in between. Germline CDR1 LNHNV, CDR2 YYDKDF (reference sequence). The CDR3 nucleotides are TGTGCCACCAGCAGAGAGGGCTTGGGAAACACCATATATTTT. It yields the protein CATSREGLGNTIYF.

In this sample, this clone turned up a few times. The gene calls are TRBV4-2 and TRBJ2-3; D might be TRBD2 (5 bases). Looked up from germline, CDR1 is LGHNA and CDR2 is YNFKEQ. The CDR3 length is 16 residues. Trimming removed 1 base from V and 0 bases from J, with 11 bases in between. In nucleotides, the CDR3 is TGTGCCAGCAGCCAAGGTGTAGCGACCAGCACAGATACGCAGTATTTT. Residues: CASSQGVATSTDTQYF.

The gene calls are TRBV19 and TRBJ2-1, with D perhaps matching TRBD2 (5 bases). V was pared by 0 bases and J by 0 bases, with 9 bases between. The CDR3 has 16 residues. Germline V lookup: CDR1 LNHDA, CDR2 SQIVND (reference sequence). CDR3 coding DNA: TGTGCCAGTAGTATAGATGGAGCGGTCTCCTACAATGAGCAGTTCTTC. Translated, it gives CASSIDGAVSYNEQFF.

This clone was seen only once. V gene TRBV29-1 combines with J gene TRBJ2-5, with no clear D. Trimming removed 4 bases from V and 5 bases from J, with 5 bases in between. The CDR3 consists of 10 residues. Germline V gene sequence: CDR1 SQVTM, CDR2 ANQGSEA. The CDR3, as DNA: TGCAGCGTTGCGGTCGAGACCCAGTACTTC. It specifies CSVAVETQYF.

The chain joins TRBV5-1 to TRBJ2-3, with a weak D call TRBD2 (6 bases). Germline V gene sequence: CDR1 SGHRS, CDR2 YFSETQ. CDR3 size: 16 residues. The V end lost 2 bases, the J end lost 2 bases, and 15 bases lay between the germline ends. CDR3 loop: CASSFTGGGATDTQYF. In DNA form, the CDR3 reads TGCGCCAGCAGCTTTACAGGCGGAGGGGCCACAGATACGCAGTATTTT.